This TCR beta chain was profiled in a study of T cell repertoires in cytomegalovirus infection. In TCRdb, the reads were re-called with MiXCR into one record per CDR3 protein. This sample has 750,000 to 900,000 distinct CDR3 sequences, with 25% to 35% found just once. With respect to this clonotype: Its antigen is undetermined.

V shed 6 bases and J shed 2 bases, with 15 bases lying between them. CDR3 length: 15 amino acids. V gene TRBV12-3 or TRBV12-4 combines with J gene TRBJ2-3, with a weak D call TRBD2 (6 bases). The sequencing used cultured CD8+ T cells from PBMCs, collected from culture after CMV antigen stimulation. The receptor comes from a human donor in good health (CMV status not recorded). Some clones in this sample may be carry-over from other donors' samples. CDR3 nucleotides: TGTGCCAGCAGCTGGTGGGGGGAGCACACAGATACGCAGTATTTT. Translation: CASSWWGEHTDTQYF.